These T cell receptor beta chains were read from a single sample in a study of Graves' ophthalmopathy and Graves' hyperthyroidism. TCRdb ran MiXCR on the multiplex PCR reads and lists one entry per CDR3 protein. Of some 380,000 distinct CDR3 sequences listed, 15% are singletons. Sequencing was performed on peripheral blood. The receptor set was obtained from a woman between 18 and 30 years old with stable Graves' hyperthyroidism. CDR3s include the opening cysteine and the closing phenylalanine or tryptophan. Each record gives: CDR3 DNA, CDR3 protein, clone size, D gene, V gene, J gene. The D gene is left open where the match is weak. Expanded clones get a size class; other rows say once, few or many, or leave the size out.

cdr3_nt: TGTGCCAGCAGTTTAGGAACGGACAGGGGAGGTGGGGATTCACCCCTCCACTTT; cdr3_aa: CASSLGTDRGGGDSPLHF; clone_size: many; d_call: TRBD1; v_call: TRBV12-3/TRBV12-4; j_call: TRBJ1-6
cdr3_nt: TGTGCCAGCAGCCTAGACAGGGGATACAATCAGCCCCAGCATTTT; cdr3_aa: CASSLDRGYNQPQHF; clone_size: many; d_call: TRBD1; v_call: TRBV6-2/TRBV6-3; j_call: TRBJ1-5
cdr3_nt: TGCAGCGTTGAAGGGGGACAGCAGTATAGGGGCGGTAATTCACCCCTCCACTTT; cdr3_aa: CSVEGGQQYRGGNSPLHF; clone_size: many; d_call: TRBD1; v_call: TRBV29-1; j_call: TRBJ1-6
cdr3_nt: TGTGCCATCAGTGCAGCGGGGGGGCGCGACGAGGCCCAGTACTTC; cdr3_aa: CAISAAGGRDEAQYF; clone_size: NA; d_call: TRBD2; v_call: TRBV10-3; j_call: TRBJ2-5
cdr3_nt: TGTGCCAGCAGCCTCGGGCAGGGAGGACCTGGAAACACCATATATTTT; cdr3_aa: CASSLGQGGPGNTIYF; clone_size: few; d_call: NA; v_call: TRBV3-1; j_call: TRBJ1-3
cdr3_nt: TGTGCCAGCAGCTTTTGGCAGGGGTTTGATCAGCCCCAGCATTTT; cdr3_aa: CASSFWQGFDQPQHF; clone_size: many; d_call: NA; v_call: TRBV7-8; j_call: TRBJ1-5
cdr3_nt: TGTGCCAGCAGCCTACAGGGTTCAGGGGCCACCGGGGAGCTGTTTTTT; cdr3_aa: CASSLQGSGATGELFF; clone_size: NA; d_call: NA; v_call: TRBV7-3; j_call: TRBJ2-2
cdr3_nt: TGTGCCAGTAGTATACAGGGGGCCATCAATCAGCCCCAGCATTTT; cdr3_aa: CASSIQGAINQPQHF; clone_size: many; d_call: TRBD1; v_call: TRBV19; j_call: TRBJ1-5
cdr3_nt: TGTGCTAGTGGTCACGGGGGACAAGGAGGGGAGCTGTTTTTT; cdr3_aa: CASGHGGQGGELFF; clone_size: many; d_call: NA; v_call: TRBV12-5; j_call: TRBJ2-2
cdr3_nt: TGTGCCAGCAGTTACGGACAGGTCACCTGGGCTTTCTTT; cdr3_aa: CASSYGQVTWAFF; clone_size: many; d_call: TRBD1; v_call: TRBV28; j_call: TRBJ1-1
cdr3_nt: TGTGCCAGCAGCCAACTGGGGTACGTGACTGAAGCTTTCTTT; cdr3_aa: CASSQLGYVTEAFF; clone_size: NA; d_call: NA; v_call: TRBV14; j_call: TRBJ1-1
cdr3_nt: TGTGCCATCAGTGGGACTAGCGGGGCGTCCGGGGAGCTGTTGTTT; cdr3_aa: CAISGTSGASGELLF; clone_size: once; d_call: TRBD2; v_call: TRBV10-3; j_call: TRBJ2-2
cdr3_nt: TGCAGTTTACAGCCTTACAGTTCCTATGGCTACACCTTC; cdr3_aa: CSLQPYSSYGYTF; clone_size: many; d_call: NA; v_call: TRBV20-1; j_call: TRBJ1-2
cdr3_nt: TGTGCCAGCAGTTGGACCGGGGACCGGGAGACCCAGTACTTC; cdr3_aa: CASSWTGDRETQYF; clone_size: many; d_call: NA; v_call: TRBV5-6; j_call: TRBJ2-5
cdr3_nt: TGTGCCAGCAGTGCCCCCGGACAGGGGGCAGAGACCCAGTACTTC; cdr3_aa: CASSAPGQGAETQYF; clone_size: many; d_call: TRBD1; v_call: TRBV2; j_call: TRBJ2-5
cdr3_nt: TGTGCCAGCTCACCAGGCGGACAGGGGGATTATGGCTACACCTTC; cdr3_aa: CASSPGGQGDYGYTF; clone_size: NA; d_call: TRBD1; v_call: TRBV18; j_call: TRBJ1-2
cdr3_nt: TGTGCCAGCAGCTCACCCCCGACAGCGAACACTGAAGCTTTCTTT; cdr3_aa: CASSSPPTANTEAFF; clone_size: many; d_call: NA; v_call: TRBV11-3; j_call: TRBJ1-1
cdr3_nt: TGTGCCAGCAGGGGAACAGGGGGCCACACTGAAGCTTTCTTT; cdr3_aa: CASRGTGGHTEAFF; clone_size: many; d_call: TRBD1; v_call: TRBV12-3/TRBV12-4; j_call: TRBJ1-1
cdr3_nt: TGTGCCAGCACGGGGACCACAGACTACGAGCAGTACTTC; cdr3_aa: CASTGTTDYEQYF; clone_size: many; d_call: NA; v_call: TRBV27; j_call: TRBJ2-7
cdr3_nt: TGTGCCAGTAGTATTGTGACAATCGCCGGGGAGCTGTTTTTT; cdr3_aa: CASSIVTIAGELFF; clone_size: NA; d_call: NA; v_call: TRBV19; j_call: TRBJ2-2
cdr3_nt: TGTGCCAGCAGTGTCTCTAGCGGGGGGGCCGGGGAGCTGTTTTTT; cdr3_aa: CASSVSSGGAGELFF; clone_size: many; d_call: TRBD2; v_call: TRBV12-3/TRBV12-4; j_call: TRBJ2-2
cdr3_nt: TGTGCCAGCAGTTTCAGAGGGAGCTACACCTTC; cdr3_aa: CASSFRGSYTF; clone_size: many; d_call: NA; v_call: TRBV27; j_call: TRBJ1-2
cdr3_nt: TGCGCCGGTGGACAGGGATTGGGCACTGAAGCTTTCTTT; cdr3_aa: CAGGQGLGTEAFF; clone_size: many; d_call: TRBD1; v_call: TRBV6-1; j_call: TRBJ1-1
cdr3_nt: TGCAGTGCTCTTGACAGGGCCGGATACGAGCAGTACTTC; cdr3_aa: CSALDRAGYEQYF; clone_size: many; d_call: TRBD1; v_call: TRBV20-1; j_call: TRBJ2-7
cdr3_nt: TGTGCCAGCACCGACAGGGGACGGGATTCACCCCTCCACTTT; cdr3_aa: CASTDRGRDSPLHF; clone_size: many; d_call: TRBD1; v_call: TRBV6-2/TRBV6-3; j_call: TRBJ1-6